These T cell receptor beta chains were read from a single sample in a study of T cell repertoires in cytomegalovirus infection. These receptors have no known antigen. TCRdb independently ran MiXCR on the reads; one entry per CDR3 protein. The sample lists 450,000 to 650,000 distinct CDR3 sequences; around 40% were seen once. Sequencing used cultured PBMCs, obtained from culture after CMV antigen stimulation. The receptors come from a human donor in good health (CMV status not recorded). Some clones in this sample may be carry-over from other donors' samples. CDR3s include the opening cysteine and the closing phenylalanine or tryptophan. Fields, in order: CDR3 length, D gene, V gene, clone size, J gene, CDR3 DNA, CDR3 protein. A D gene is named only where the DNA matches it firmly. Clone size, where shown, is once, few, many, or a class for clones that have expanded.

13,.,TRBV7-2,.,TRBJ1-5,TGTGCCAGCAGCTTAAACAAGGGCCAGCCCCAGCATTTT,CASSLNKGQPQHF
13,.,TRBV6-1,few,TRBJ1-2,TGTGCCAGCAGTGAAGGGGGGTACTATGGCTACACCTTC,CASSEGGYYGYTF
15,.,TRBV5-1,many,TRBJ1-5,TGTGCCAGCAGCTTAGGGGGTAATAGCAATCAGCCCCAGCATTTT,CASSLGGNSNQPQHF
14,.,TRBV7-6,.,TRBJ1-4,TGTGCCAGCAGGGGACCCAGGGTTAATGAAAAACTGTTTTTT,CASRGPRVNEKLFF
16,.,TRBV15,.,TRBJ2-1,TGTGCCACCAGCAGAGATCTTTTGGGACAATCGAGTGTGCAGTTCTTC,CATSRDLLGQSSVQFF
17,.,TRBV28,.,TRBJ2-3,TGTGCCAGCAGTCCCAATAGCGGAAAATTACGCACAGATACGCAGTATTTT,CASSPNSGKLRTDTQYF
14,.,TRBV7-2,.,TRBJ2-7,TGTGCCAGCAGGACGGAGGCTCTATCCTACGAGCAGTACTTC,CASRTEALSYEQYF
16,TRBD1,TRBV6-1,few,TRBJ1-2,TGTGCCAGCAGTGAAAGGCGGGACAGGGGGTTGATAGGCTACACCTTC,CASSERRDRGLIGYTF
16,TRBD2,TRBV25-1,.,TRBJ2-3,TGTGCCAGCAGTGAATATCTCCTAGCGGGAGCGGATACGCAGTATTTT,CASSEYLLAGADTQYF
12,.,TRBV3-1,.,TRBJ2-4,TGTGCCAGCAGCCAACAAAGGGGGATTCAGTACTTC,CASSQQRGIQYF
14,.,TRBV7-2,few,TRBJ2-7,TGTGCCAGCAGCTTTTTAGTTGGTGACTACGAGCAGTACTTC,CASSFLVGDYEQYF
15,TRBD1,TRBV19,.,TRBJ1-6,TGTGCCAGTAGTACCGGACAGGGGGTCGGTTCACCCCTCCACTTT,CASSTGQGVGSPLHF
12,.,TRBV20-1,few,TRBJ2-5,TGCAGTGCTAGGAGTAGTGGAGAGACCCAGTACTTC,CSARSSGETQYF
17,.,TRBV12-3/TRBV12-4,.,TRBJ1-3,TGTGCCAGCAGTTCTGGGCGGTTGGCAGGGGCTGGAAACACCATATATTTT,CASSSGRLAGAGNTIYF
16,TRBD1,TRBV7-9,.,TRBJ2-7,TGTGCCAGCAGCTTAGCGGGGACAGGGAGCTCCTACGAGCAGTACTTC,CASSLAGTGSSYEQYF
11,TRBD2,TRBV7-1,.,TRBJ2-5,TGTGCCAGCAGCCTGGGGAGGGGCCAGTACTTC,CASSLGRGQYF
16,TRBD1,TRBV14,.,TRBJ2-7,TGTGCCAGCAGCCGGGGGTTCGGGACAGCCTCCTACGAGCAGTACTTC,CASSRGFGTASYEQYF
14,.,TRBV10-3,.,TRBJ1-3,TGTGCCTCCTCTTCTACAGGCTCTGGAAACACCATATATTTT,CASSSTGSGNTIYF
11,.,TRBV7-2,.,TRBJ2-7,TGTGCCAGCAGCTTAGGGAGGAGGAAGTACTTC,CASSLGRRKYF
15,TRBD1,TRBV10-3,.,TRBJ2-5,TGTGCCACCAGTCGTCGACAGGGGACGCAAGAGACCCAGTACTTC,CATSRRQGTQETQYF
13,.,TRBV6-6,.,TRBJ1-1,TGTGCCAGCAAATCCAGGGCAGACACTGAAGCTTTCTTT,CASKSRADTEAFF
15,.,TRBV6-2/TRBV6-3,few,TRBJ2-1,TGTGCCAGCAGTTTGCCGGGACTCTTCTGGAATGAGCAGTTCTTC,CASSLPGLFWNEQFF
14,TRBD2,TRBV20-1,once,TRBJ2-5,TGCAGTGCTCTACTAGCGGGAGAATTAGGGACCCAGTACTTC,CSALLAGELGTQYF
16,TRBD2,TRBV7-2,.,TRBJ2-3,TGTGCCAGCAGCATATTAGCGGGGGGTAGCACAGATACGCGGTATTTT,CASSILAGGSTDTRYF
14,.,TRBV7-2,.,TRBJ2-1,TGTGCCAGCAGCGTAGCAGATGGGGCAAATGAGCAGTTCTTC,CASSVADGANEQFF
16,.,TRBV5-4,.,TRBJ2-2,TGTGCCAGCAGCTTAGCACAAGTGGGGATTACCGGGGAGCTGTTTTTT,CASSLAQVGITGELFF
20,TRBD2,TRBV11-2,.,TRBJ2-5,TGTGCCAGCAGCTTAGTTCCCGGGACTAGCGGGAGGGGGCCCCAAGAGACCCAGTACTTC,CASSLVPGTSGRGPQETQYF
13,TRBD2,TRBV20-1,few,TRBJ2-1,TGCAGTGCTTCTAGCGGGGGTGAATATGAGCAGTTCTTC,CSASSGGEYEQFF
15,TRBD2,TRBV7-2,.,TRBJ2-3,TGTGCCAGCAGCCTTATAGCGGGGGGGGCAGATACGCAGTATTTT,CASSLIAGGADTQYF
15,TRBD2,TRBV11-2,.,TRBJ2-3,TGTGCCAGCAGCGCTACGACTAGCGGGAGTGGTACGCAGTATTTT,CASSATTSGSGTQYF
14,.,TRBV5-1,.,TRBJ2-3,TGCGCCAGCAGCTTGGCCGTGGGGCCAGATACGCAGTATTTT,CASSLAVGPDTQYF
15,.,TRBV7-9,.,TRBJ2-3,TGTGCCAGCTCCGGTGGGACTGCAAGAACAGATACGCAGTATTTT,CASSGGTARTDTQYF
12,.,TRBV20-1,few,TRBJ2-1,TGCAGTGCTAGAGAAGGTCGACAGGCCGGTAACTTC,CSAREGRQAGNF
12,.,TRBV6-5,.,TRBJ2-7,TGTGCCTCTGCTAGGACTTTAGACGAGCAGTACTTC,CASARTLDEQYF
13,.,TRBV28,many,TRBJ2-3,TGTGCCAGCAGTTTACCAATACCAGATACGCAGTATTTT,CASSLPIPDTQYF
16,.,TRBV27,few,TRBJ1-4,TGTGCCAGCGGACCCCCGAGGGACATCTCATTTGGAAAACTGTTTTTT,CASGPPRDISFGKLFF
12,.,TRBV7-4,.,TRBJ1-1,TGTGCCAGCAGCTTAATACGGGCAGAAGCTTTCTTT,CASSLIRAEAFF
12,.,TRBV10-3,.,TRBJ2-3,TGTGCCATACCTAGGGGCACAGATACGCAGTATTTT,CAIPRGTDTQYF
18,TRBD2,TRBV2,few,TRBJ2-6,TGTGCCAGCAGGGATACTAGCGGGAGTATCACTGGGGCCAACGTCCTGACTTTC,CASRDTSGSITGANVLTF
15,TRBD2,TRBV20-1,.,TRBJ2-3,TGCAGTGCTAGAGGCCCGCGGGAGTCCCCAGATACGCAGTATTTT,CSARGPRESPDTQYF
19,TRBD2,TRBV4-1,few,TRBJ2-7,TGCGCCAGCAGCCAAGATAAATTAAGGAGCGGGAGGGGCTCCTACGAGCAGTACTTC,CASSQDKLRSGRGSYEQYF
13,.,TRBV6-1,.,TRBJ2-7,TGTGCCAGCAGCACTAGGTCTCGGGACGAGCAGTACTTC,CASSTRSRDEQYF
16,TRBD2,TRBV18,once,TRBJ2-2,TGTGCCAGCTCACCACGACTAGCGGATAACACCGGGGAGCTGTTTTTT,CASSPRLADNTGELFF
13,.,TRBV7-9,.,TRBJ1-4,TGTGCCAGCAGCTTAGCAGAATATGAAAAACTGTTTTTT,CASSLAEYEKLFF
13,.,TRBV20-1,.,TRBJ2-2,TGCAGTCTCCGGGGCAGCCGGAACGGGGAGCTGTTTTTT,CSLRGSRNGELFF
15,TRBD2,TRBV6-1,.,TRBJ2-1,TGTGCCAGCAGTGAAGCAACTAGCGGGGGGAGAGAGCAGTTCTTC,CASSEATSGGREQFF
15,TRBD1,TRBV4-1,once,TRBJ2-3,TGCGCCAGCAGCCACCCGGGACAGGTCAGGGATACGCAGTATTTT,CASSHPGQVRDTQYF
15,TRBD2,TRBV7-2,few,TRBJ2-1,TGTGCCAGCAGCTTAGCCGGCGGGAGGGCGGTTGAGCAGTTCTTC,CASSLAGGRAVEQFF
12,.,TRBV6-5,.,TRBJ1-2,TGTGCCAGCAGTTCCAGGGCTTATGGCTACACCTTC,CASSSRAYGYTF
15,.,TRBV12-3/TRBV12-4,.,TRBJ1-1,TGTGCCAGCAGTTCCCCCGGATCCCCAAACACTGAAGCTTTCTTT,CASSSPGSPNTEAFF
12,.,TRBV5-4,few,TRBJ2-3,TGTGCCAGCAGCTTGAGGGGCACGACGCAGTATTTT,CASSLRGTTQYF
14,.,TRBV12-5,.,TRBJ1-1,TGTGCTAGTGGTCCCAGAAACTTGAACACTGAAGCTTTCTTT,CASGPRNLNTEAFF
15,.,TRBV7-2,.,TRBJ2-5,TGTGCCAGCAGCTTGTTGGCGGTGGTGGGAGAGACCCAGTACTTC,CASSLLAVVGETQYF
14,.,TRBV7-2,.,TRBJ1-1,TGTGCCAGCAGCTTACTTGTCCAGAACACTGAAGCTTTCTTT,CASSLLVQNTEAFF